This T cell receptor beta chain was found in a study of shared clonotypes between healthy human individuals. The study's findings and limits: What naive subsets generally showed was a larger estimated richness than memory subsets showed.

Per germline, CDR1 SEHNR and CDR2 FQNEAQ (reference sequence). V lost 3 bases and J 6 bases, leaving 8 bases between the germline ends. The CDR3 extends over 12 amino acids. The assay was immunoSEQ multiplex PCR, and TCRdb's table has in-frame clones only and misses some. This table has about 2,200,000 clones, 85% to 95% appearing once. Terminally differentiated effector memory CD45RA+ cells were excluded by CCR7 positive selection of CD45RO-negative cells. Turning to this clone: Antigen unknown. The same CDR3 arises from other DNA sequences in this sample as well.

The sequence was obtained from a man aged 18-30 years in good health. Some clones in this sample may be carry-over from other donors' samples. The chain carries TRBV7-9 and TRBJ1-2; D is perhaps TRBD1 (5 bases). The specimen sequenced was naive CD8+ T cells from PBMCs. DNA for the CDR3: TGTGCCAGCAGCTTGGCGACAGATGGCTACACCTTC. This encodes CASSLATDGYTF. Combining the CDR3 with reference TRBV7-9 and TRBJ1-2 gives the whole variable domain DTGVSQNPRHKITKRGQNVTFRCDPISEHNRLYWYRQTLGQGPEFLTYFQNEAQLEKSRLLSDRFSAERPKGSFSTLEIQRTEQGDSAMYLCASSLATDGYTFGSGTRLTVV.